The clone carrying this T cell receptor beta chain was seen ten or more times. What it binds is not known. Trimming took 3 bases from V and 0 from J, leaving 6 bases between them. This CDR3 contains 13 residues. CDR1 LGHDT and CDR2 YNNKEL come from the germline V gene (reference sequence). This entry comes from a study of T cells in Graves' hyperthyroidism and ophthalmopathy. Study-level points and caveats: Researchers report that a 13 V-J model separated ophthalmopathy from stable hyperthyroidism. Model predictions of ophthalmopathy came a median 6.5 months before onset.

The TCR beta CDR3 regions underwent amplification using RNA transcripts as the source. First-round RT-PCR with HTBI primers amplified the TCR CDR3 region. TCRdb itself ran the multiplex PCR reads through MiXCR, one entry per CDR3 protein. Among about 590,000 distinct CDR3 sequences listed, less than 20% were seen once. Not enrolled were patients with uncontrolled infection, other autoimmune disease, pregnancy or lactation. Diagnoses were made from clinical symptoms, serum measures (thyroxine and TRAb), thyroid ultrasound and orbital computed tomography. The chain uses TRBV3-1 and TRBJ2-7; D remains unclear. The TCR sequence derives from a woman aged 25 to 39 with Graves' hyperthyroidism. Sequenced input: blood. CDR3 sequence (DNA): TGTGCCAGCAGCCAGAAAATCTCCTACGAGCAGTACTTC. It is translated as CASSQKISYEQYF.